This TCR beta chain was captured in a study of T cell responses to AZD1222 COVID-19 vaccine. Assay used: immunoSEQ multiplex PCR; TCRdb lists only in-frame clones, some missing. The table includes around 150,000 clones, roughly 94% detected once. CDR1 GTSNPN and CDR2 SVGIG come from the germline V gene (reference sequence). The CDR3 length is 16 residues. V lost 3 bases and J lost 2; bases outside the gene matches: 11. Specimen: peripheral blood, collected 28 days after the second AZD1222 dose. The clonotype was recovered from an adult who received the AZD1222 COVID-19 vaccine. This chain uses TRBV30 with TRBJ2-3; the match to TRBD2 covers 7 bases. The chain's CDR3 is CAWSSLPLAVTDTQYF. The CDR3 DNA sequence: TGTGCCTGGAGCTCCCTCCCGCTAGCGGTCACAGATACGCAGTATTTT.